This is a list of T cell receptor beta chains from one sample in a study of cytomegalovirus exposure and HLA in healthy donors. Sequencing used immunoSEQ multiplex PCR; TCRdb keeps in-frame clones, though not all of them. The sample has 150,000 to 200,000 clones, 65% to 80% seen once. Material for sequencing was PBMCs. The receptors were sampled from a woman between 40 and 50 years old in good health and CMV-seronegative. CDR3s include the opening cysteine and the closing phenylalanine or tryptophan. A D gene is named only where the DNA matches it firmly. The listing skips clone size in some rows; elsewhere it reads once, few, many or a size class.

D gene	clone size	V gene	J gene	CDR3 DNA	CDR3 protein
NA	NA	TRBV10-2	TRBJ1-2	TGCGCCAGCAGTGAGTCTTACGGCACCCGGGGTTCCTCTTCAGCTAACTATGGCTACACCTTC	CASSESYGTRGSSSANYGYTF
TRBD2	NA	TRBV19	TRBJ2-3	TGTGCCAGTACGAACCAGCGGGGCAAGACAGATACGCAGTATTTT	CASTNQRGKTDTQYF
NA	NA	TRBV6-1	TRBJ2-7	TGTGCCAGCCGAGGGGGGCAGGGAGGGTCCTACGAGCAGTACTTC	CASRGGQGGSYEQYF
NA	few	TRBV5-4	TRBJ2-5	TGTGCCAGCAGCTTGGACCAGAGAGGGACCCAGTACTTC	CASSLDQRGTQYF
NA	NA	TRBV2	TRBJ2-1	TGTGCCAGCAGGAGACAGGCGCGAGGTGAGCAGTTCTTC	CASRRQARGEQFF
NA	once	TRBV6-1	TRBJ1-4	TGTGCCAGCAGACCCCCCGGGGGACTTAATGAAAAACTGTTTTTT	CASRPPGGLNEKLFF
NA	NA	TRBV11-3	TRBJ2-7	TGTGCCAGCAGCTTAGGGAGGGGAACCTACGAGCAGTACTTC	CASSLGRGTYEQYF
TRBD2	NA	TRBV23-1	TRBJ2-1	TGCGCCAGCAGTCACCCCTACCTTAGGACTAGCACATCCAATGAGCAGTTCTTC	CASSHPYLRTSTSNEQFF
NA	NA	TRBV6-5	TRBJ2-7	TGTGCCAGCAGCTCCGGGACAAGTTACGAGCAGTACTTC	CASSSGTSYEQYF
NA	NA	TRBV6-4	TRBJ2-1	TGTGCCAGCAGTGACTCCCCCCTAGTGGCGCCGAGCTCCTACAATGAGCAGTTCTTC	CASSDSPLVAPSSYNEQFF
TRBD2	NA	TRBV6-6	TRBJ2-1	TGTGCCAGCAGCCGTTTGAAGAGCGGGGGATACAATGAGCAGTTCTTC	CASSRLKSGGYNEQFF
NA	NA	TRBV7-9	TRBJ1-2	TGTGCCAGCAGCTCGAACAGGGTCGCCTATGGCTACACCTTC	CASSSNRVAYGYTF
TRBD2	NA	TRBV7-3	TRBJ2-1	TGTGCCAGCAGTAGCGGGAGGGAAGGGTACAATGAGCAGTTCTTC	CASSSGREGYNEQFF
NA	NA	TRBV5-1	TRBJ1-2	TGCGCCAGCAGCTTGGCGGAGTACTATGGCTACACCTTC	CASSLAEYYGYTF
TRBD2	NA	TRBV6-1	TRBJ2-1	TGTGCCAGCAGTGCTATTGGACTAGCGGGGGCCGCGGGTGAGCAGTTCTTC	CASSAIGLAGAAGEQFF
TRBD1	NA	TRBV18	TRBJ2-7	TGTGCCAGCTCACAGAAACAGGGGGCAGGTCGGTGGGAGCAGTACTTC	CASSQKQGAGRWEQYF
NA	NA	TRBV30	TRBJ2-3	TGTGCCTGGAGTCGGGGGACTGCTGCCAGCGCGCAGTATTTT	CAWSRGTAASAQYF
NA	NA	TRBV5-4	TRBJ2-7	TGTGCCAGCAGCTACAGCAGTCTCTACGAGCAGTACTTC	CASSYSSLYEQYF
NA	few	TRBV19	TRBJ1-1	TGTGCCAGTAGTATTCTCAGGAACACTGAAGCTTTCTTT	CASSILRNTEAFF
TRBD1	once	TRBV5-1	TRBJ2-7	TGCGCCAGCAGCTTCCGGGACAGAGCCTACGAGCAGTACTTC	CASSFRDRAYEQYF
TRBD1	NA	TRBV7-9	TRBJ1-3	TGTGCCAGCAGCTATCCGGGACAGAGATTCTCTGGAAACACCATATATTTT	CASSYPGQRFSGNTIYF
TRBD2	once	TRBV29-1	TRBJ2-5	TGCAGCGTTGAATGGGGAGGGAGGTTGGGAGAGACCCAGTACTTC	CSVEWGGRLGETQYF
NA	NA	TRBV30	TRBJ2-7	TGTGCCTGGAAATCGGGACACCTCTACGAGCAGTACTTC	CAWKSGHLYEQYF
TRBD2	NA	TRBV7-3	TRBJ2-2	TGTGCCAGCAGCTCAAACCCCCGCATGGGACTAGGGGCCGGGGAGCTGTTTTTT	CASSSNPRMGLGAGELFF
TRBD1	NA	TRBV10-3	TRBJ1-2	TGTGCCATCAGCGACTGGACAGGGGACTATGGCTACACCTTC	CAISDWTGDYGYTF
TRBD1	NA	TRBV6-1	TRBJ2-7	TGTGCCAGCAGTGAAGAAGGGGGCCACGAGCAGTACTTC	CASSEEGGHEQYF
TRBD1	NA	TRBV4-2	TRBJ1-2	TGTGCCAGCAGCCAGATCACAGGGGGGTCCCCTGACTATGGCTACACCTTC	CASSQITGGSPDYGYTF
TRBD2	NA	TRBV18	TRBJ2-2	TGTGCCAGCTCACCAGTCCTAGCGGGGGCCGCGAACACCGGGGAGCTGTTTTTT	CASSPVLAGAANTGELFF
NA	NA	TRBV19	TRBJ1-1	TGTGCCAGTAGTACCCTCCGGGGTGGAGGGGTTTACACTGAAGCTTTCTTT	CASSTLRGGGVYTEAFF
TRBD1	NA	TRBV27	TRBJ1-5	TGTGCCAGCAGTTCACATACAGGGGGCGGCAATCAGCCCCAGCATTTT	CASSSHTGGGNQPQHF
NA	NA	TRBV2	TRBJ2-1	TGTGCCAGCAGTGAAAGGCAGGGTCAAAGCAATGAGCAGTTCTTC	CASSERQGQSNEQFF
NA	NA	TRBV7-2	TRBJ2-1	TGTGCCAGCAGCCCGCCTAGCCCTAGCTCCTACAATGAGCAGTTCTTC	CASSPPSPSSYNEQFF
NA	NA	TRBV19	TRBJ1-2	TGTGCCAGTGTGGTAGGGGGAAGGAACTATGGCTACACCTTC	CASVVGGRNYGYTF
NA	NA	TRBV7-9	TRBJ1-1	TGTGCCAGCAGCGGAGACCCGGGTGGGTACACTGAAGCTTTCTTT	CASSGDPGGYTEAFF
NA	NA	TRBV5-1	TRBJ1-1	TGCGCCAGCAGCGGACTGACAGGTCTGGGGACTGAAGCTTTCTTT	CASSGLTGLGTEAFF
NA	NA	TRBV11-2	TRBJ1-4	TGTGCCAGCAGCCCCGGGGGGGCTAATGAAAAACTGTTTTTT	CASSPGGANEKLFF
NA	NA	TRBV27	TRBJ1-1	TGTGCCAGCAGTTTCGGGGGAAGCGGGACTGAAGCTTTCTTT	CASSFGGSGTEAFF
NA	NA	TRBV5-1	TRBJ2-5	TGCGCCAGCAGCTTGGTAGGGGAACGGGAGACCCAGTACTTC	CASSLVGERETQYF
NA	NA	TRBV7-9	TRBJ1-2	TGTGCCAGCAGCTTAGAGAACAGGGTCCGATATGGCTACACCTTC	CASSLENRVRYGYTF
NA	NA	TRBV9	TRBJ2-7	TGTGCCAGCAGCGTGGAGGGGGCTGGGGAGCAGTACTTC	CASSVEGAGEQYF
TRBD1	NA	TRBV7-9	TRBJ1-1	TGTGCCAGCAGCTTAGGAGACAGGGGGCGGTGGACTGAAGCTTTCTTT	CASSLGDRGRWTEAFF
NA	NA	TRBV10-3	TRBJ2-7	TGTGCCGTCGTTGATGGCCTTAACTACGAGCAGTACTTC	CAVVDGLNYEQYF
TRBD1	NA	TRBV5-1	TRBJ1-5	TGCGCCAGCAGCCCCGGGGGACAGGGCGGGGATCAGCCCCAGCATTTT	CASSPGGQGGDQPQHF
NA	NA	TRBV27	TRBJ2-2	TGTGCCAGCAGATATGTGAACACCGGGGAGCTGTTTTTT	CASRYVNTGELFF
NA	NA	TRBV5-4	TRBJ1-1	TGTGCCAGCGCTTCGGTGGGGGCGGTGGGCACTGAAGCTTTCTTT	CASASVGAVGTEAFF
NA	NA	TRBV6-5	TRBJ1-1	TGTGCCAGCAGTTACGGCGGGGTTCCGAACACTGAAGCTTTCTTT	CASSYGGVPNTEAFF
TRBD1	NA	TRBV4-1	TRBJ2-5	TGCGCCAGCAGCCAGAATTTGGCCAGGGGGGAGACCCAGTACTTC	CASSQNLARGETQYF
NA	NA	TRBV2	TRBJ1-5	TGTGCCAGCAGTAACAGGGTAAAGAGCAATCAGCCCCAGCATTTT	CASSNRVKSNQPQHF
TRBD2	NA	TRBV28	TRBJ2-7	TGTGCCAGCAAAGCGGGAGTTTCCTACGAGCAGTACTTC	CASKAGVSYEQYF
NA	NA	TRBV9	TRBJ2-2	TGTGCCTCCGGGAGCTGGGTGGGGCTAAACACCGGGGAGCTGTTTTTT	CASGSWVGLNTGELFF
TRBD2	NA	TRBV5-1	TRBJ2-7	TGCGCCAGCAGCTTGGGACTAGCGGGGCAGAGCTCCTACGAGCAGTACTTC	CASSLGLAGQSSYEQYF
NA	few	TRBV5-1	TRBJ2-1	TGCGCCAGCAGCTTGATGAGCACTCGGGGGGCCTCCAATGAGCAGTTCTTC	CASSLMSTRGASNEQFF
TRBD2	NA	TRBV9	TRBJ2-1	TGTGCCAGCAGCGTAGAGGGACTAGCGGGAGGGCCGAACAATGAGCAGTTCTTC	CASSVEGLAGGPNNEQFF
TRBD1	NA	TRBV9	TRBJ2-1	TGTGCCAGCAGCGGTACCCGAGGGACAGGGGATGAGCAGTTCTTC	CASSGTRGTGDEQFF
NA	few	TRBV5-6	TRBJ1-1	TGTGCCAGCAGCTTGGTCGGGGGTGGATTGACTGAAGCTTTCTTT	CASSLVGGGLTEAFF
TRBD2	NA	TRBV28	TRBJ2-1	TGTGCCAGCAGTCCAAAGCGGGAGACGGTCCATGAGCAGTTCTTC	CASSPKRETVHEQFF
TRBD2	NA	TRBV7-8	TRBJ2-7	TGTGCCAGCAGCCCTTACATTACGGATGGGTGGGAGGGAAAGGTCTACGAGCAGTACTTC	CASSPYITDGWEGKVYEQYF
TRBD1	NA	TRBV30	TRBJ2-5	TGTGCCTGGAGTGTACAAACAGGGGCGCAAGAGACCCAGTACTTC	CAWSVQTGAQETQYF